The rows below give T cell receptor beta chains drawn from one sample of a study of PD-1 blockade in classical Hodgkin lymphoma. TCRdb keeps only in-frame clones here, not all; method: immunoSEQ multiplex PCR. The sample lists some 38,000 clones; just over 75% were seen once. The sample was peripheral blood mononuclear cells (PBMCs), taken before the second cycle of nivolumab. These receptor sequences come from a human donor with classical Hodgkin lymphoma. Each CDR3 is given with its conserved first and last residue. A D gene is named only where the DNA matches it firmly. The size entry is marked missing in some rows and otherwise reads once, few, many or a size class.

TRBJ1-1 | TRBD1 | . | TRBV5-6 | TGTGCCAGCAGCTTGCCAGGGGGGGCCACTGAAGCTTTCTTT | CASSLPGGATEAFF
TRBJ2-5 | TRBD2 | few | TRBV5-4 | TGTGCCAGCAGCGGGGGACTAGCGGGGCTCCAAGAGACCCAGTACTTC | CASSGGLAGLQETQYF
TRBJ2-1 | TRBD2 | . | TRBV7-3 | TGTGCCAGCAGCTTGAGTCTAGCGGGGACCAATGAGCAGTTCTTC | CASSLSLAGTNEQFF
TRBJ2-7 | TRBD2 | few | TRBV19 | TGTGCCAGTAGTAGCAAATCGGGGGGAAGGCCTTACGAGCAGTACTTC | CASSSKSGGRPYEQYF
TRBJ2-7 | TRBD1 | . | TRBV27 | TGTGCCAGCAGTGCTATGGGACAGCTCGACGAGCAGTACTTC | CASSAMGQLDEQYF
TRBJ2-1 | TRBD2 | once | TRBV2 | TGTGCCAGCAGCCCAACTAGCGCCAGCTCCTACAATGAGCAGTTCTTC | CASSPTSASSYNEQFF
TRBJ2-1 | TRBD2 | . | TRBV16 | TGTGCCAGCAGCCAATCGGGGGAGGGAGGTGAGCAGTTCTTC | CASSQSGEGGEQFF
TRBJ2-5 | TRBD2 | once | TRBV30 | TGTGCCTGGAGTTCCTTAGCGGGGTTCGAGACCCAGTACTTC | CAWSSLAGFETQYF
TRBJ2-5 | TRBD2 | . | TRBV7-2 | TGTGCCAGCAGCCCGGGACTAGCCGAGACCCAGTACTTC | CASSPGLAETQYF
TRBJ2-2 | . | . | TRBV5-4 | TGTGCCAGCAGCTTGGACCGTAACGGGGAGCTGTTTTTT | CASSLDRNGELFF
TRBJ2-5 | . | once | TRBV2 | TGTGCCAGCAGTCCGCGGAATAGGGAAGAGACCCAGTACTTC | CASSPRNREETQYF
TRBJ2-5 | . | . | TRBV12-5 | TGTGCTAGTTCTTCTGGGGGCGGATCAGAGACCCAGTACTTC | CASSSGGGSETQYF
TRBJ2-7 | TRBD1 | . | TRBV18 | TGTGCCAGCTCACTAGGACAGGCCAACGAGCAGTACTTC | CASSLGQANEQYF
TRBJ1-3 | . | . | TRBV4-1 | TGCGCCAGCAGCCAAGATTACGGGTGGGGTCCTGGAAACACCATATATTTT | CASSQDYGWGPGNTIYF
TRBJ1-1 | TRBD1 | few | TRBV5-8 | TGTGCCAGCAGCCAAGACAGGGACCTTGAAGCTTTCTTT | CASSQDRDLEAFF
TRBJ2-2 | . | few | TRBV6-5 | TGTGCCAGCAGTTATCAGGCAACCAACACCGGGGAGCTGTTTTTT | CASSYQATNTGELFF
TRBJ2-7 | . | . | TRBV7-3 | TGTGCCAGCAGCTTAAGGCCAGGGGAGGACGAGCAGTACTTC | CASSLRPGEDEQYF
TRBJ2-7 | . | once | TRBV19 | TGTGCCAGTAATGAAGGGGGGGCCTACGAGCAGTACTTC | CASNEGGAYEQYF
TRBJ1-1 | . | . | TRBV11-2 | TGTGCCAGCAGCTTATTGTCAGGTGTCGGGGCTTCGGGAGAAGCTTTCTTT | CASSLLSGVGASGEAFF
TRBJ2-7 | . | . | TRBV11-2 | TGTGCCAGCAGCTTAGAGGGGACATACGAGCAGTACTTC | CASSLEGTYEQYF
TRBJ2-4 | . | . | TRBV6-1 | TGTGCCAGCAGTGAAGCGCCTCTCGGGTTAGCCAAAAACATTCAGTACTTC | CASSEAPLGLAKNIQYF
TRBJ1-6 | . | . | TRBV6-5 | TGTGCCAGCAGTTACGTCGACGGCGGGGTTAATTCACCCCTCCACTTT | CASSYVDGGVNSPLHF